This section outlines one T cell receptor (beta chain) sequence together with its context. The antigen is unknown. The record originates from a study of cytomegalovirus exposure and HLA in healthy donors. Regarding the study as a whole: As a later analysis revealed, the rate of TCR association differed by HLA locus, with DRB1 most and HLA-C fewest. An apparent linkage of common viral pathogens to several of the most significant clusters emerged in a later analysis. Association of approximately 18,000 TCR beta sequences with HLA alleles was found at 0.05 false discovery rate in a later analysis.

Researchers ran the PCR with 60 Vbeta and 13 Jbeta primers. Assay: immunoSEQ multiplex PCR; the TCRdb copy retains only in-frame clones and omits some. Of 150,000 to 200,000 clones listed, 80% are singletons. This CDR3 region has 14 residues. V trimming: 1 base; J trimming: 7 bases; junction bases outside the gene matches: 5. Germline V lookup: CDR1 SEHNR, CDR2 FQNEAQ (reference sequence). The donors, nominally healthy at sampling, likely had unrecorded immune exposures. The TCR comes from a man aged 25 to 45 in good health and CMV-seropositive. The chain carries TRBV7-9 and TRBJ1-2, with 8 nucleotides matching TRBD1. Sequenced input: PBMCs. CDR3 region: CASSLGRTGFGYTF. The CDR3 DNA is TGTGCCAGCAGCTTAGGGCGGACAGGGTTTGGCTACACCTTC.